Each of the 24 T cell receptor beta chains below was sequenced from the same sample in a study of cytomegalovirus exposure and HLA in healthy donors (dated by TCRdb to about 2017). Libraries came from the immunoSEQ multiplex PCR assay. The multiplex PCR relied on a mix of 60 forward primers for TCR Vbeta segments and 13 reverse primers for TCR Jbeta segments. This immuneACCESS table, as held by TCRdb, lists in-frame sequences with V and J called but not all clones. Of the missing ones, under half trace to an unresolved V gene in checked studies; the others have no known cause. Across this sample there are roughly 160,000 clones, with approximately 80% seen only once. Jointly, the top ten make up about 1.2% of the sample. The source material was PBMCs. Receptors were obtained from a boy younger than 10 in good health and CMV-seronegative.

The chain couples TRBV11-2 to TRBJ2-7, with D possibly matching TRBD2 (5 bases). Looked up from germline, CDR1 is SGHAT and CDR2 is FQNNGV. The V end was cut by 5 bases, the J end by 0 bases, with 17 bases between. The CDR3 is 16 amino acids. The CDR3 loop is CASSTQRYNSSYEQYF. The CDR3 DNA reads as TGTGCCAGCAGCACCCAGCGGTACAATAGCTCCTACGAGCAGTACTTC.

The chain combines TRBV19 with TRBJ1-5; 12 bases map to TRBD1. Germline assignment: CDR1 LNHDA and CDR2 SQIVND (reference sequence). This CDR3 spans 18 amino acids. Trimming at V came to 4 bases and at J to 2 bases, leaving 9 bases not matched to a gene. CDR3 DNA sequence: TGTGCCAGTAGTAGCTGGGACAGGGGGCCGGAAGGCAATCAGCCCCAGCATTTT. This gives the protein CASSSWDRGPEGNQPQHF.

This clone was observed once. This rearrangement joins TRBV27 to TRBJ2-3; D may be TRBD1 (5 bases). The CDR3 consists of 17 residues. The germline V and J ends were trimmed by 0 bases and 4 bases, with 17 bases remaining between them. The germline CDR1 and CDR2 sequences are MNHEY and SMNVEV (reference sequence). This CDR3 is CASSLSPQGTRSDTQYF. The CDR3 nucleotides read TGTGCCAGCAGTTTATCCCCCCAGGGAACGAGATCAGATACGCAGTATTTT.

The chain joins TRBV2 to TRBJ1-1; D possibly corresponds to TRBD1 (6 bases). V gave up 7 bases and J gave up 2 bases, with 14 bases separating them. CDR3 length: 14 amino acids. From germline, CDR1 is SNHLY and CDR2 FYNNEI. CDR3 coding DNA: TGTGCCAGCATCACAGGGAGGGGAAACACTGAAGCTTTCTTT. This encodes CASITGRGNTEAFF.

This clone has a single count. The chain recombines TRBV30 with TRBJ1-6; 7 positions match TRBD1. CDR1 is GTSNPN and CDR2 is SVGIG in the germline V gene (reference sequence). After removal of 3 bases from V and 9 bases from J, the junction contained 8 bases not matched to a gene. The CDR3 has 14 amino acids. For the CDR3, the DNA is TGTGCCTGGAGCTCAACAGGGGAATTTTCACCCCTCCACTTT. It encodes CAWSSTGEFSPLHF.

V is TRBV6-5 and J is TRBJ1-5; 10 nucleotides line up with TRBD1. The CDR3 is made up of 13 amino acids. From germline, CDR1 is MNHEY and CDR2 SVGAGI. After removal of 5 bases from V and 9 bases from J, the junction contained 4 bases not matched to a gene. This chain's CDR3 is CASSPDRGGPQHF. The CDR3 nucleotides are TGTGCCAGCAGTCCGGACAGGGGGGGGCCCCAGCATTTT.

The chain recombines TRBV6-5 with TRBJ2-7; TRBD2 agrees at 12 bases. The CDR3 covers 15 residues. V was pared by 6 bases and J by 2 bases, with 5 bases of the junction left unmatched. Germline CDR1 is MNHEY and CDR2 is SVGAGI. The CDR3 reads CASSPGLAGPYEQYF. The CDR3 DNA is TGTGCCAGCAGCCCGGGACTAGCGGGCCCCTACGAGCAGTACTTC.

This clone was detected only once. The chain has TRBV20-1 and TRBJ2-5, with D hard to call. The J call may be wrong; the DNA end is better matched by TRBJ2-7. This CDR3 is 11 amino acids long. Per the germline V gene, CDR1 is DFQATT and CDR2 is SNEGSKA (reference sequence). The DNA for the CDR3 is TGCAGTGCTAGAGATGCCCACGAGCAGTACTTC. It translates to CSARDAHEQYF.

This chain joins TRBV15 and TRBJ1-2, with D possibly matching TRBD1 (6 bases). Germline CDR1 is LNHNV and CDR2 is YYDKDF (reference sequence). V lost 6 bases and J 4 bases, leaving 24 bases between the germline ends. This CDR3 is built from 17 residues. CDR3 sequence: CATRGGPGGAGFYGYTF. CDR3 nucleotide sequence: TGTGCCACCAGGGGCGGGCCGGGGGGCGCAGGATTCTATGGCTACACCTTC.

V gene TRBV5-5 combines with J gene TRBJ1-1; no reliable D call. The CDR3 is made up of 16 amino acids. CDR1 is SGHKS, CDR2 YYEKEE, per germline (reference sequence). The ends were cut back, 0 bases at V and 0 bases at J, with 12 bases in the middle. The CDR3 region is CASSLAGNVMNTEAFF. The CDR3, as DNA: TGTGCCAGCAGCTTGGCCGGGAACGTCATGAACACTGAAGCTTTCTTT.

The chain uses TRBV19 and TRBJ2-5; D perhaps matches TRBD2 (5 bases). V lost 5 bases and J 2 bases, leaving 15 bases between the germline ends. This CDR3 spans 15 amino acids. CDR1 is LNHDA and CDR2 is SQIVND in the germline V gene (reference sequence). In DNA, the CDR3 is TGTGCCAGTAGTCCCCGGGAATTGGAACAAGAGACCCAGTACTTC. Translation gives CASSPRELEQETQYF. The variable domain in full, with the rest retrieved from reference TRBV19 and TRBJ2-5, is DGGITQSPKYLFRKEGQNVTLSCEQNLNHDAMYWYRQDPGQGLRLIYYSQIVNDFQKGDIAEGYSVSREKKESFPLTVTSAQKNPTAFYLCASSPRELEQETQYFGPGTRLLVL.

The chain carries TRBV6-5 and TRBJ1-1; D ambiguous. Between the trimmed V and J ends, which lost 5 bases and 1 base, there was a span of 11 bases. This CDR3 contains 14 residues. Germline lookup yields CDR1 MNHEY and CDR2 SVGAGI. The CDR3 reads CASSEDLTNTEAFF. The CDR3 coding sequence is TGTGCCAGCAGTGAGGACTTGACGAACACTGAAGCTTTCTTT.

V usage is TRBV29-1 and J usage is TRBJ1-2; 8 nucleotides line up with TRBD1. V was pared by 6 bases and J by 6 bases, with 6 bases of the junction left unmatched. The germline V gene encodes CDR1 SQVTM and CDR2 ANQGSEA. The CDR3 loop spans 12 amino acids. CDR3 residues: CSVLRGRDGYTF. CDR3 sequence (DNA): TGCAGCGTACTCAGGGGGCGCGATGGCTACACCTTC.

The chain employs TRBV11-2 and TRBJ2-5; D perhaps matches TRBD1 (6 bases). The V end was cut by 4 bases, the J end by 1 base, with 13 bases between. CDR1 is SGHAT, CDR2 FQNNGV, per germline. There are 15 residues in the CDR3. CDR3 bases: TGTGCCAGCAGCTACGACGGGACACCCCAAGAGACCCAGTACTTC. As protein: CASSYDGTPQETQYF. Looking up the rest from reference TRBV11-2 and TRBJ2-5 gives the full variable domain: EAGVAQSPRYKIIEKRQSVAFWCNPISGHATLYWYQQILGQGPKLLIQFQNNGVVDDSQLPKDRFSAERLKGVDSTLKIQPAKLEDSAVYLCASSYDGTPQETQYFGPGTRLLVL.

The CDR3 protein is CASSISRDTGEQYF. In nucleotides, the CDR3 is TGTGCCAGTAGTATCTCCCGGGACACCGGAGAGCAGTACTTC. This chain links TRBV19 with TRBJ2-7; D may be TRBD1 (6 bases). This CDR3 is built from 14 residues. CDR1 LNHDA and CDR2 SQIVND come from the germline V gene (reference sequence). V was shortened by 3 bases and J by 7 bases, with 16 bases between the two germline ends.

The chain is built from TRBV5-4 and TRBJ2-5; 8 bases align to TRBD2. The CDR3 spans 16 residues. Per the germline V gene, CDR1 is SGHNT and CDR2 is YYREEE (reference sequence). The V gene end was trimmed by 4 bases and the J gene end by 2 bases; junction bases not matched to a gene: 10. CDR3 bases: TGTGCCAGCAGCCCCGTTTTAGCGGGGTGGCAAGAGACCCAGTACTTC. Translated: CASSPVLAGWQETQYF.

J is TRBJ1-1 and V is TRBV5-1, with D possibly TRBD1 on 5 matching bases. The CDR3 has 13 residues. Deletions cut 5 bases from V and 2 bases from J, with 10 bases between. Germline V gene data show CDR1 as SGHRS and CDR2 as YFSETQ. The CDR3 reads CASRRQGNTEAFF. The CDR3 coding sequence is TGCGCCAGCAGGCGGCAGGGTAACACTGAAGCTTTCTTT.

J is TRBJ2-7 and V is TRBV18; D uncertain. CDR1 is KGHSH and CDR2 is LQKENI in the germline V gene. V lost 3 bases, J lost 1 base, and 10 bases lay in between. The CDR3 has 14 residues. The CDR3 bases are TGTGCCAGCTCACCGGCCAGGTCTTCCTACGAGCAGTACTTC. Translating it yields CASSPARSSYEQYF.

CDR3 amino acids: CSVEDDERAEQYF. The CDR3 DNA reads as TGCAGCGTTGAAGATGATGAGCGGGCCGAGCAGTACTTC. The V gene is TRBV29-1, the J gene TRBJ2-7; tentatively, D is TRBD2 (6 bases). This CDR3 contains 13 residues. Trimming took off 0 bases at V and 6 bases at J, with 12 bases between the two ends. Looked up from germline, CDR1 is SQVTM and CDR2 is ANQGSEA.

The rearrangement links TRBV5-4 to TRBJ2-5, with 7 bases lining up with TRBD2. The J call may not be correct, given that the DNA end is closer to TRBJ2-7. Germline V lookup: CDR1 SGHNT, CDR2 YYREEE (reference sequence). This CDR3 comprises 13 residues. CDR3 residues: CASHGEGLGEQYF. The CDR3 DNA reads TGTGCCAGCCACGGGGAGGGGTTGGGCGAGCAGTACTTC.

The J gene is TRBJ1-1, the V gene TRBV7-2; a weak D match, TRBD1 (6 bases). CDR3 length: 14 residues. V lost 4 bases, J lost 4 bases, and 13 bases lay in between. Germline lookup yields CDR1 SGHTA and CDR2 FQGNSA. CDR3 loop: CASSSIQGTTEAFF. CDR3 DNA sequence: TGTGCCAGCAGCTCGATTCAGGGGACCACTGAAGCTTTCTTT.

The chain couples TRBV6-5 to TRBJ1-2; weak D call: TRBD1 (5 bases). In germline, CDR1 is MNHEY, CDR2 SVGAGI. The CDR3 extends over 14 amino acids. V lost 4 bases and J 8 bases, leaving 17 bases between the germline ends. CDR3 nucleotide sequence: TGTGCCAGCAGTTTCGAACCTCAGGGTTACGGCTACACCTTC. The encoded protein is CASSFEPQGYGYTF.

This chain links TRBV27 with TRBJ2-7; 8 bases agree with TRBD1. V dropped 6 bases and J dropped 6; count of bases not matched to a gene: 7. Germline CDR1 is MNHEY and CDR2 is SMNVEV (reference sequence). The CDR3 is 13 residues long. CDR3 region: CASRSGGWGEQYF. For the CDR3, the DNA is TGTGCCAGCAGATCAGGGGGCTGGGGCGAGCAGTACTTC.

The chain joins TRBV27 to TRBJ1-5; D unclear. V was trimmed by 3 bases and J by 0 bases, leaving 9 bases between them. There are 15 residues in the CDR3. Germline V gene lookup returns CDR1 MNHEY and CDR2 SMNVEV (reference sequence). The CDR3 region is CASSFGGLSNQPQHF. The CDR3 coding sequence is TGTGCCAGCAGTTTCGGTGGGCTTAGCAATCAGCCCCAGCATTTT.